In its sample, the clone carrying this TCR beta chain was seen a few times. The target antigen is unknown. The sample originates from a study of cytomegalovirus exposure and HLA in healthy donors. Findings and limits, study-wide: In most subjects, TCR beta sequences reportedly gave accurate predictions of HLA-A and HLA-B alleles. Reported results showed that the classifier diagnosed cytomegalovirus status with high specificity and sensitivity. Later genetic work tied a missense DCLRE1C variant to beta-chain V and J trimming.

Amplification used 60 Vbeta primers and 13 Jbeta primers. Some clones are missing from TCRdb's copy, which holds only in-frame ones; the method was immunoSEQ multiplex PCR. The table includes about 130,000 clones, 17% detected once. J gave up 4 bases and V 5 bases, and 3 bases lay outside the gene matches. The CDR3 is 15 residues long. Germline V gives CDR1 MNHEY, CDR2 SMNVEV (reference sequence). Sequenced material: PBMCs. This rearrangement joins TRBV27 to TRBJ2-5, with TRBD2 matching over 14 bases. The clonotype comes from a female donor in good health and CMV-seropositive. The chain's CDR3 is CASSIGTSGRETQYF. In DNA form, the CDR3 reads TGTGCCAGCAGTATCGGGACTAGCGGGAGAGAGACCCAGTACTTC.